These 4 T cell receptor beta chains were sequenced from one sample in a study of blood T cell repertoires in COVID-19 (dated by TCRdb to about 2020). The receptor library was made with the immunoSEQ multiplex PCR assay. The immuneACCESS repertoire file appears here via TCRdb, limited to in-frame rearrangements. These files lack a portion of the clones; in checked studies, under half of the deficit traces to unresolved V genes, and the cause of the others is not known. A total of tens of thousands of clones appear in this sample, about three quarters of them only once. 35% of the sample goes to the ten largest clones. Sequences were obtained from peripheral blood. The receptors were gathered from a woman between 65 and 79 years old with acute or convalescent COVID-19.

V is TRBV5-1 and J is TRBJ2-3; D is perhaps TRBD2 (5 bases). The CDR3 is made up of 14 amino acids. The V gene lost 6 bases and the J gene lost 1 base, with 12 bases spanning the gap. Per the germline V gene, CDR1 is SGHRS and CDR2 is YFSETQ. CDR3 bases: TGCGCCAGCACCGCCGTCGGGGGCACAGATACGCAGTATTTT. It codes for CASTAVGGTDTQYF.

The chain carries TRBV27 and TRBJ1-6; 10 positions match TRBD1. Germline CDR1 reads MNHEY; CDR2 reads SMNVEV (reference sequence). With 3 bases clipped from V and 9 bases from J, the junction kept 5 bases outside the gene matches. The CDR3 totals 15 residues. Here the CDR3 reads CASSFLDRGRSPLHF. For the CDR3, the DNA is TGTGCCAGCAGTTTTCTCGACAGGGGGCGTTCACCCCTCCACTTT.

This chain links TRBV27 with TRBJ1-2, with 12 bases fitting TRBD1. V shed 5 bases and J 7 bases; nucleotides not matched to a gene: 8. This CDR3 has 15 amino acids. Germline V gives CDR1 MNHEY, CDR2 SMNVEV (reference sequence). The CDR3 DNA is TGTGCCAGCAGTACCGGGACAGGGGGCGCCGGTGGCTACACCTTC. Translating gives CASSTGTGGAGGYTF.

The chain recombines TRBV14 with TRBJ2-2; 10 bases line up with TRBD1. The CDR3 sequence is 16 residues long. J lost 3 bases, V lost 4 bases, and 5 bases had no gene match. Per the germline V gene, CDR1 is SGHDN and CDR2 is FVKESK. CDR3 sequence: CASSRRTGGYTGELFF. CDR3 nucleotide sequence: TGTGCCAGCAGCCGCAGGACAGGGGGATACACCGGGGAGCTGTTTTTT.